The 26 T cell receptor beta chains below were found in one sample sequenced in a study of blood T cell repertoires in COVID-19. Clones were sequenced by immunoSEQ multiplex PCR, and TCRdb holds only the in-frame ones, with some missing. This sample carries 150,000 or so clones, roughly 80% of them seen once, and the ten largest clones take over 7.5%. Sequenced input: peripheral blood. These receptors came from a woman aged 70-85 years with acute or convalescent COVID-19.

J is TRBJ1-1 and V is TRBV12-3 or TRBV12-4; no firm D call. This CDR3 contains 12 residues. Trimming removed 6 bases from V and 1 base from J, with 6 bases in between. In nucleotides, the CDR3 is TGTGCCAGCAGACACAAGAACACTGAAGCTTTCTTT. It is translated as CASRHKNTEAFF.

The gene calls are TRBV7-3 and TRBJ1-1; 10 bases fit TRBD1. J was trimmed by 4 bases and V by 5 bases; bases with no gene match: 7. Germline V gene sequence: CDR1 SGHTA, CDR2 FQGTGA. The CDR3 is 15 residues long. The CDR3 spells CASSLRDRGLTEAFF. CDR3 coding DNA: TGTGCCAGCAGCCTAAGGGACAGGGGTCTCACTGAAGCTTTCTTT.

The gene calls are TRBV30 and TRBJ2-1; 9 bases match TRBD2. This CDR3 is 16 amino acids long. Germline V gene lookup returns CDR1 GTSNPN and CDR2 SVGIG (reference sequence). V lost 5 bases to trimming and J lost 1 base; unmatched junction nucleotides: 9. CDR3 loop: CAWSPLSGGSYNEQFF. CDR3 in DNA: TGTGCCTGGTCCCCTCTTAGCGGGGGATCCTACAATGAGCAGTTCTTC.

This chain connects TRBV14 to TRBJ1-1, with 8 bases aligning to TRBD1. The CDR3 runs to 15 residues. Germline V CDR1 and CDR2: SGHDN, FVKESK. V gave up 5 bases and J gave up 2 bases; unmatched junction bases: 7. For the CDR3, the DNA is TGTGCCAGCAGCAGAAGACAGGGGACCAACACTGAAGCTTTCTTT. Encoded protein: CASSRRQGTNTEAFF.

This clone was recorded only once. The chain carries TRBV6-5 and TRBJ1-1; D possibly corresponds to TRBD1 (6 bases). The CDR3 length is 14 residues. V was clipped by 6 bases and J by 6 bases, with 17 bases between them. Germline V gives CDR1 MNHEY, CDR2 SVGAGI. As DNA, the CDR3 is TGTGCCAGCAGACACAGGGTCTTGGGCTCTGAAGCTTTCTTT. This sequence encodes CASRHRVLGSEAFF.

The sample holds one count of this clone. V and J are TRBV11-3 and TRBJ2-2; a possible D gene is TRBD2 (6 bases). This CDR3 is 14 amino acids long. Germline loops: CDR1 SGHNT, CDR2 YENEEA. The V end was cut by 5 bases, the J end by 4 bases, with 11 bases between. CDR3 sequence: CASSPKRVTGELFF. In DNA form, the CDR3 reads TGTGCCAGCAGCCCGAAGCGGGTCACCGGGGAGCTGTTTTTT.

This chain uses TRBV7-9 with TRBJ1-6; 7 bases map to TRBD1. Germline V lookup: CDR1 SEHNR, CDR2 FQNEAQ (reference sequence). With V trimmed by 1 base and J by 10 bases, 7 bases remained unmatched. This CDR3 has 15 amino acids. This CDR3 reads CASSLEQGRGSPLHF. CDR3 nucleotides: TGTGCCAGCAGCTTAGAACAGGGGAGAGGGTCACCCCTCCACTTT. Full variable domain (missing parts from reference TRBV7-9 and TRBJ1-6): DTGVSQNPRHKITKRGQNVTFRCDPISEHNRLYWYRQTLGQGPEFLTYFQNEAQLEKSRLLSDRFSAERPKGSFSTLEIQRTEQGDSAMYLCASSLEQGRGSPLHFGNGTRLTVT.

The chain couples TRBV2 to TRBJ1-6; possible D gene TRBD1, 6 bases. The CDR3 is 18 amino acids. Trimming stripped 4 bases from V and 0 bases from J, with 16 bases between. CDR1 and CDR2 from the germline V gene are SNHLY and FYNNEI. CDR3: CASSVATGYSSYNSPLHF. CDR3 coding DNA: TGTGCCAGCAGTGTTGCTACAGGGTATAGCTCCTATAATTCACCCCTCCACTTT.

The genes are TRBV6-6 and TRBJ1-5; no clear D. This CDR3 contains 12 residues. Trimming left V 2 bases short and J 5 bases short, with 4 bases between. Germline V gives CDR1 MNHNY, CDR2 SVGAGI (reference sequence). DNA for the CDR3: TGTGCCAGCAGTTACCCCGATCAGCCCCAGCATTTT. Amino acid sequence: CASSYPDQPQHF.

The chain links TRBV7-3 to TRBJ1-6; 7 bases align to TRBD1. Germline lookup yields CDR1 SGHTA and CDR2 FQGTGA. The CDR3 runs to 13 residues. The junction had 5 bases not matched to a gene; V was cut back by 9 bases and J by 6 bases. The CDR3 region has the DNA TGTGCCAGTAGTCAGGGGGGTAATTCACCCCTCCACTTT. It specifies CASSQGGNSPLHF.

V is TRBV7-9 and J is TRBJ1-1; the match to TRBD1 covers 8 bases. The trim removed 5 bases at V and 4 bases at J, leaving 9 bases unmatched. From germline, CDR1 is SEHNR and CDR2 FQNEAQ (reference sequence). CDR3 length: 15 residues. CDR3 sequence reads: CASSPDRAPGTEAFF. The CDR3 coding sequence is TGTGCCAGCAGCCCGGACAGGGCCCCGGGCACTGAAGCTTTCTTT.

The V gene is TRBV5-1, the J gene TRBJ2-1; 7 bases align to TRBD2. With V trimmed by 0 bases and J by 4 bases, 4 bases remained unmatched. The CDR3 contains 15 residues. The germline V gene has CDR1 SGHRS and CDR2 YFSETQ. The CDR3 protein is CASSLAGGIYNEQFF. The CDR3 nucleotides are TGCGCCAGCAGCTTGGCGGGGGGTATATACAATGAGCAGTTCTTC.

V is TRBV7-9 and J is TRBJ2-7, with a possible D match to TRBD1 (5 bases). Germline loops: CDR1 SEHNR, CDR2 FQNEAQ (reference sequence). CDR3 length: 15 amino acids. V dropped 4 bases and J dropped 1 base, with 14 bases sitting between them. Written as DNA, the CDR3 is TGTGCCAGCAGCTCACTCGGTGCAGGGTCCTACGAGCAGTACTTC. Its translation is CASSSLGAGSYEQYF.

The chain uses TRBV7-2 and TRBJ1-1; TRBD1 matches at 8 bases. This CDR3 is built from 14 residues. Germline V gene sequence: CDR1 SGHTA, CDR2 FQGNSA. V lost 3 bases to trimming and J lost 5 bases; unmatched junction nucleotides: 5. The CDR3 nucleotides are TGTGCCAGCAGCTTGGACAGGGTCGTAACTGAAGCTTTCTTT. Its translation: CASSLDRVVTEAFF.

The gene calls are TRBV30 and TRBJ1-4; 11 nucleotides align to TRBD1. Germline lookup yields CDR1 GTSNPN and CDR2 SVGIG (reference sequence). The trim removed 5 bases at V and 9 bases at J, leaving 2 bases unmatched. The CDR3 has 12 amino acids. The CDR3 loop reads CAWGQGAKKLFF. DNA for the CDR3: TGTGCCTGGGGACAGGGGGCTAAAAAACTGTTTTTT.

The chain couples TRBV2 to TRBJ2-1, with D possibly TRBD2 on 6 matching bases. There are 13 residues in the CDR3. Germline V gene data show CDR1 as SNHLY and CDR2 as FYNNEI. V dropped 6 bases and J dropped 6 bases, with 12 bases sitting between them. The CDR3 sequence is CASRETSANEQFF. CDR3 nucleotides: TGTGCCAGCAGGGAGACTAGTGCCAATGAGCAGTTCTTC.

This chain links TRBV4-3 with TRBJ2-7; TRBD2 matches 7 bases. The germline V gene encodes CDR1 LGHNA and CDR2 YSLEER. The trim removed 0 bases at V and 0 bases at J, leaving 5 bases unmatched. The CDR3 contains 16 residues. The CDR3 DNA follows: TGCGCCAGCAGCCAAGAACCAGCGGGGAGCTCCTACGAGCAGTACTTC. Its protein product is CASSQEPAGSSYEQYF.

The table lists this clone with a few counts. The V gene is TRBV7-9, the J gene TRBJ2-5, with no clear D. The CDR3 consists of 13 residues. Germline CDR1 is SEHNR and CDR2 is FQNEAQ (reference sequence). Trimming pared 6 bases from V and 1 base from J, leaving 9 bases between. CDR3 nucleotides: TGTGCCAGCAGACCACTACCCCAAGAGACCCAGTACTTC. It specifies CASRPLPQETQYF.

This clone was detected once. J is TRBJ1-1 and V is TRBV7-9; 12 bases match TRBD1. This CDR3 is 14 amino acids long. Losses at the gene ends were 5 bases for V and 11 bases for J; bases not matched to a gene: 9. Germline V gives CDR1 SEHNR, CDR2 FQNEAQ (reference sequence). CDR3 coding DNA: TGTGCCAGCAGCCGGATGGGACAGGGGGCGGCTGCTTTCTTT. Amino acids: CASSRMGQGAAAFF. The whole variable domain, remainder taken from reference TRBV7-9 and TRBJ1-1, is DTGVSQNPRHKITKRGQNVTFRCDPISEHNRLYWYRQTLGQGPEFLTYFQNEAQLEKSRLLSDRFSAERPKGSFSTLEIQRTEQGDSAMYLCASSRMGQGAAAFFGQGTRLTVV.

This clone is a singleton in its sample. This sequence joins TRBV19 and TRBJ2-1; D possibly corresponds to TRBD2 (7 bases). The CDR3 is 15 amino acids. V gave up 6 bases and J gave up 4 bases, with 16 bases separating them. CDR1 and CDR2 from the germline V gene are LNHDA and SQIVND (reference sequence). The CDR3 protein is CASSPLGGAYNEQFF. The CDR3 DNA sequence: TGTGCCAGTAGCCCTTTGGGGGGGGCATACAATGAGCAGTTCTTC.

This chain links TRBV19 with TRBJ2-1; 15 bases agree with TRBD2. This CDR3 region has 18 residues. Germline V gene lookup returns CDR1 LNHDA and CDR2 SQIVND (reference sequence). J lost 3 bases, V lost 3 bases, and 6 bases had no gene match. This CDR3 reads CASSMGLAGGWVYNEQFF. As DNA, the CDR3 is TGTGCCAGTAGTATGGGACTAGCGGGAGGATGGGTCTACAATGAGCAGTTCTTC.

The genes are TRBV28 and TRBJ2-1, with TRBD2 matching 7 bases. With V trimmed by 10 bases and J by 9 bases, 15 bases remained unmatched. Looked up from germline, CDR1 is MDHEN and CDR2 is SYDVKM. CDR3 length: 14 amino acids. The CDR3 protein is CATRGWGGRIEQFF. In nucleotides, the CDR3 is TGTGCCACAAGAGGGTGGGGGGGTCGGATTGAGCAGTTCTTC.

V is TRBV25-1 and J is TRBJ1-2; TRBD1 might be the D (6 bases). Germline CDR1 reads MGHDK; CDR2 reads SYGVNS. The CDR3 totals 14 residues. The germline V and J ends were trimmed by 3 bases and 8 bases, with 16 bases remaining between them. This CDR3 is CASSEATGFGGYTF. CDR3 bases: TGTGCCAGCAGTGAGGCCACAGGGTTTGGAGGCTACACCTTC.

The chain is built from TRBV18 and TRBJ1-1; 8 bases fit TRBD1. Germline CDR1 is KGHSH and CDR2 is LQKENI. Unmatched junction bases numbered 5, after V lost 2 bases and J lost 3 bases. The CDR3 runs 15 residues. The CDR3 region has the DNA TGTGCCAGCTCACCAGGGGCAGGGGGCCACACTGAAGCTTTCTTT. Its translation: CASSPGAGGHTEAFF.

Written as DNA, the CDR3 is TGTGCCAGCAGTCAACAGGGAGGGTGGTCACCCCTCCACTTT. Its protein is CASSQQGGWSPLHF. The chain has TRBV6-2 or TRBV6-3 and TRBJ1-6, with TRBD1 as a possible D gene (6 bases). V was cut by 5 bases and J by 10 bases, with 15 bases left in between. The CDR3 has 14 residues. Germline V gives CDR1 MNHEY, CDR2 SVGEGT.

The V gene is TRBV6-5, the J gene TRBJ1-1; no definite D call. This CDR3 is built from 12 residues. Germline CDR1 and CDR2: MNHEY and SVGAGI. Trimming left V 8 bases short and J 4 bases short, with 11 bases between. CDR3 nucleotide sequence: TGTGCCAGCGCGACGCTAGGCACTGAAGCTTTCTTT. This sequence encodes CASATLGTEAFF.